The 27 T cell receptor beta chains below all came from one sample that was sequenced in a study of control samples from healthy donors and cancer patients. Assay used: immunoSEQ multiplex PCR; TCRdb lists only in-frame clones, some missing. The top ten clones hold 1.3% of a sample with approximately 87,000 clones, over 85% of them seen once. The sequenced sample consisted of PBMCs. The origin of the receptors is a woman aged 40 to 49 with lung cancer.

The chain has TRBV5-6 and TRBJ2-6; either TRBD1 or TRBD2 may supply D (5 bases each). From germline, CDR1 is SGHDT and CDR2 YYEEEE. V was pared by 6 bases and J by 3 bases, with 16 bases between. The CDR3 is 16 amino acids. CDR3: CASMAGTRFGANVLTF. CDR3 in DNA: TGTGCCAGCATGGCCGGGACCCGCTTTGGGGCCAACGTCCTGACTTTC. Based on the CDR3 plus reference TRBV5-6 and TRBJ2-6, the full variable domain is DAGVTQSPTHLIKTRGQQVTLRCSPKSGHDTVSWYQQALGQGPQFIFQYYEEEERQRGNFPDRFSGHQFPNYSSELNVNALLLGDSALYLCASMAGTRFGANVLTFGAGSRLTVL.

There are a few counts of this clone. The genes are TRBV20-1 and TRBJ2-7; tentatively, D is TRBD2 (6 bases). V was pared by 1 base and J by 7 bases, with 8 bases between. The CDR3 totals 11 residues. Germline CDR1 DFQATT, CDR2 SNEGSKA (reference sequence). CDR3 protein: CSARAAGEQYF. The CDR3 nucleotides are TGCAGTGCTAGAGCGGCGGGGGAGCAGTACTTC.

The CDR3 DNA sequence: TGTGCCAGCGTCGGCGGCTATGGCTACACCTTC. It yields the protein CASVGGYGYTF. The V and J genes are TRBV2 and TRBJ1-2; the D is unclear. Per the germline V gene, CDR1 is SNHLY and CDR2 is FYNNEI. The CDR3 extends over 11 amino acids. Trimming removed 8 bases at V and 4 bases at J, with 8 bases between.

This chain connects TRBV19 to TRBJ2-1; D possibly corresponds to TRBD2 (6 bases). The V end lost 6 bases, the J end lost 9 bases, and 15 bases lay between the germline ends. CDR1 and CDR2 (germline): LNHDA, SQIVND (reference sequence). The CDR3 totals 13 residues. The CDR3 reads CASRTNGGGEQFF. CDR3 in DNA: TGTGCCAGTAGAACCAACGGGGGAGGTGAGCAGTTCTTC. Supplemented by reference TRBV19 and TRBJ2-1, the full variable domain reads DGGITQSPKYLFRKEGQNVTLSCEQNLNHDAMYWYRQDPGQGLRLIYYSQIVNDFQKGDIAEGYSVSREKKESFPLTVTSAQKNPTAFYLCASRTNGGGEQFFGPGTRLTVL.

For this clone: One end of the junction does not line up with germline, which may come from a read error. V and J are TRBV5-1 and TRBJ2-7; 9 positions agree with TRBD1. Per germline, CDR1 SGHRS and CDR2 YFSETQ. CDR3 length equals 15 residues. In nucleotides, the CDR3 is TGCGCCAGCAGCCCGTCGGGACAGGGTTCCTCCGAGCAGTACTTC. This translates into CASSPSGQGSSEQYF.

DNA of the CDR3: TGTGCCAGCAGCTTTAGCTACCAAGAGACCCAGTACTTC. Amino acid sequence: CASSFSYQETQYF. The gene calls are TRBV7-2 and TRBJ2-5, with D hard to call. V dropped 3 bases and J dropped 0 bases, with 5 bases sitting between them. The CDR3 consists of 13 residues. Germline values: CDR1 SGHTA, CDR2 FQGNSA.

The chain uses TRBV7-6 and TRBJ1-1, with TRBD1 matching over 11 bases. After removal of 5 bases from V and 6 bases from J, the junction contained 8 bases not matched to a gene. This CDR3 has 15 residues. Per germline, CDR1 SGHVS and CDR2 FNYEAQ. The CDR3 nucleotides are TGTGCCAGCAGCCCAGGGACAGGGGGTGGACCTGAAGCTTTCTTT. As protein: CASSPGTGGGPEAFF. Complete variable domain (other parts from reference TRBV7-6 and TRBJ1-1): GAGVSQSPRYKVTKRGQDVALRCDPISGHVSLYWYRQALGQGPEFLTYFNYEAQQDKSGLPNDRFSAERPEGSISTLTIQRTEQRDSAMYRCASSPGTGGGPEAFFGQGTRLTVV.

The V call is TRBV4-2, the J call TRBJ1-1; a possible D gene is TRBD1 (5 bases). The CDR3 covers 14 residues. Trimming took 0 bases from V and 2 from J, leaving 7 bases between them. Per the germline V gene, CDR1 is LGHNA and CDR2 is YNFKEQ. In DNA form, the CDR3 reads TGTGCCAGCAGCCAAGAAGGGGACAACACTGAAGCTTTCTTT. Translation: CASSQEGDNTEAFF.

The chain couples TRBV27 to TRBJ1-1; D is possibly TRBD1 (5 bases). Germline assignment: CDR1 MNHEY and CDR2 SMNVEV (reference sequence). The CDR3 loop spans 17 amino acids. The V end was cut by 2 bases, the J end by 3 bases, with 19 bases between. CDR3 loop: CASSLGPGEGGDTEAFF. In DNA, the CDR3 is TGTGCCAGCAGTTTAGGCCCGGGTGAGGGAGGGGACACTGAAGCTTTCTTT.

V usage is TRBV5-8 and J usage is TRBJ1-5; 8 bases line up with TRBD1. Germline lookup yields CDR1 SGHTS and CDR2 YDEGEE. CDR3 length equals 15 residues. V trimming: 3 bases; J trimming: 5 bases; junction bases outside the gene matches: 7. The chain's CDR3 is CASSYVDRVDQPQHF. The CDR3 nucleotides read TGTGCCAGCAGCTATGTGGACAGGGTGGATCAGCCCCAGCATTTT.

The chain links TRBV3-1 (or the pseudogene TRBV3-2) to TRBJ2-2; D gene unclear. This CDR3 is 12 amino acids long. V was cut by 7 bases and J by 6 bases, with 9 bases left in between. CDR1 LGHDT and CDR2 YNNKEL come from the germline V gene (reference sequence). The CDR3 DNA reads as TGTGCCAGCACCACCACGGCCGGGGAGCTGTTTTTT. It encodes CASTTTAGELFF.

The chain combines TRBV5-8 with TRBJ1-1, with TRBD1 as a possible D gene (5 bases). The CDR3 spans 17 residues. The germline V gene encodes CDR1 SGHTS and CDR2 YDEGEE. Trimming removed 1 base at V and 0 bases at J, with 16 bases between. This CDR3 is CASSLIRITGLNTEAFF. The CDR3 DNA reads as TGTGCCAGCAGCTTGATCAGAATCACAGGCTTGAACACTGAAGCTTTCTTT.

V and J are TRBV6-5 and TRBJ2-7, with 7 positions matching TRBD1. Germline CDR1 and CDR2: MNHEY and SVGAGI. This CDR3 is 12 amino acids long. V trimming: 8 bases; J trimming: 2 bases; junction bases outside the gene matches: 3. The CDR3 loop is CASARGTYEQYF. CDR3 DNA sequence: TGTGCCAGCGCCAGGGGGACCTACGAGCAGTACTTC.

The V gene is TRBV2, the J gene TRBJ1-2; a possible D gene is TRBD1 (6 bases). The V end lost 3 bases, the J end lost 6 bases, and 17 bases lay between the germline ends. Per germline, CDR1 SNHLY and CDR2 FYNNEI. This CDR3 has 15 amino acids. CDR3 nucleotide sequence: TGTGCCAGCAGTGACCCCGGGACAAAGGATGATGGCTACACCTTC. It specifies CASSDPGTKDDGYTF.

The gene calls are TRBV4-1 and TRBJ2-7; perhaps TRBD2 as D (6 bases). CDR1 MGHRA and CDR2 YSYEKL come from the germline V gene. The V end lost 0 bases, the J end lost 2 bases, and 17 bases lay between the germline ends. The CDR3 has 17 residues. CDR3 coding DNA: TGCGCCAGCAGCCAAGATCCTCTTAGCGGAACCGCCTACGAGCAGTACTTC. It encodes CASSQDPLSGTAYEQYF.

In this sample, this clone turned up once. This chain connects TRBV4-2 to TRBJ1-5, with D maybe TRBD1 (5 bases). The V end lost 0 bases, the J end lost 3 bases, and 9 bases lay between the germline ends. This CDR3 is built from 15 residues. Germline V CDR1 and CDR2: LGHNA, YNFKEQ. DNA of the CDR3: TGTGCCAGCAGCCAAGATAGGGGCGTCAATCAGCCCCAGCATTTT. This encodes CASSQDRGVNQPQHF.

This clone has just one count. This sequence joins TRBV27 and TRBJ2-5; 10 nucleotides align to TRBD2. CDR3 size: 17 residues. V gave up 6 bases and J gave up 1 base; unmatched junction bases: 11. The V gene's germline CDR1 is MNHEY and CDR2 SMNVEV (reference sequence). The CDR3 spells CASRDTPLAGAQETQYF. CDR3 nucleotide sequence: TGTGCCAGCAGAGATACGCCCCTAGCGGGGGCCCAAGAGACCCAGTACTTC.

The gene calls are TRBV28 and TRBJ1-1; possible D gene TRBD1, 5 bases. With 1 base removed from V and 3 bases from J, the gap between germline ends came to 15 bases. Germline V lookup: CDR1 MDHEN, CDR2 SYDVKM. CDR3 length: 16 residues. The CDR3 region has the DNA TGTGCCAGCAGTTTATCGGTCGGGGCCCGGGACACTGAAGCTTTCTTT. This gives the protein CASSLSVGARDTEAFF.

This clone was counted once. V and J are TRBV27 and TRBJ2-7; TRBD2 aligns across 7 bases. The CDR3 is 15 residues long. Losses at the gene ends were 5 bases for V and 4 bases for J; bases not matched to a gene: 11. Per germline, CDR1 MNHEY and CDR2 SMNVEV (reference sequence). The CDR3 DNA is TGTGCCAGCAGTCAGGCGACCGGGGGGACGTACGAGCAGTACTTC. This sequence encodes CASSQATGGTYEQYF.

The DNA for the CDR3 is TGTGCCAGCAGTTTTGGGGCCCGGGGTGAAGCTTTCTTT. This sequence encodes CASSFGARGEAFF. This chain connects TRBV27 to TRBJ1-1, with D perhaps matching TRBD1 (5 bases). Germline CDR1 and CDR2: MNHEY and SMNVEV (reference sequence). The CDR3 length is 13 residues. V lost 3 bases, J lost 7 bases, and 12 bases lay in between.

CDR3 coding DNA: TGCGCCAGCAGCGGGGACGGGGACTTTAATGAGCAGTTCTTC. It yields the protein CASSGDGDFNEQFF. The chain has TRBV5-1 and TRBJ2-1; tentative D call: TRBD2 (6 bases). CDR1 and CDR2 (germline): SGHRS, YFSETQ. V was trimmed by 4 bases and J by 7 bases, leaving 15 bases between them. The CDR3 length is 14 residues.

V gene TRBV2 combines with J gene TRBJ2-7; a weak D match, TRBD1 (6 bases). CDR1 SNHLY and CDR2 FYNNEI come from the germline V gene. The CDR3 is 14 residues long. V was trimmed by 4 bases and J by 4 bases, leaving 14 bases between them. The CDR3 here is CASSGTRDTYEQYF. The CDR3 DNA reads TGTGCCAGCAGTGGAACCCGGGACACTTACGAGCAGTACTTC.

V and J are TRBV5-1 and TRBJ1-1; perhaps TRBD1 as D (6 bases). V gave up 4 bases and J gave up 5 bases, with 18 bases separating them. Germline V gene data show CDR1 as SGHRS and CDR2 as YFSETQ. This CDR3 contains 15 residues. CDR3 DNA: TGCGCCAGCAGCCCAGGACAGCCCAGTCAGACTGAAGCTTTCTTT. This codes for CASSPGQPSQTEAFF.

The chain is built from TRBV29-1 and TRBJ1-2, with 8 bases that match TRBD1. This CDR3 spans 13 amino acids. V lost 4 bases, J lost 3 bases, and 4 bases stayed unmatched. Per germline, CDR1 SQVTM and CDR2 ANQGSEA. Written as DNA, the CDR3 is TGCAGCGTTGTGTTGACAGGGGACTATGGCTACACCTTC. This sequence encodes CSVVLTGDYGYTF.

This chain connects TRBV27 to TRBJ1-2, with 9 bases aligning to TRBD1. Germline values: CDR1 MNHEY, CDR2 SMNVEV (reference sequence). The V gene end was trimmed by 6 bases and the J gene end by 4 bases; junction bases not matched to a gene: 0. The CDR3 has 12 residues. CDR3 bases: TGTGCCAGCAGGACAGGGGGCTATGGCTACACCTTC. Its translation: CASRTGGYGYTF.

This clone was recorded once. The genes are TRBV7-3 and TRBJ2-3; 9 nucleotides agree with TRBD2. The CDR3 length is 15 residues. CDR1 is SGHTA and CDR2 is FQGTGA in the germline V gene. After removal of 2 bases from V and 7 bases from J, the junction contained 7 bases not matched to a gene. CDR3 sequence: CASSLGGGAIYTQYF. The CDR3 DNA is TGTGCCAGCAGCTTAGGCGGGGGGGCCATATATACGCAGTATTTT.

The rearrangement uses TRBV7-9 and TRBJ1-2, with a tentative D call TRBD1 (5 bases). This CDR3 region has 10 residues. CDR1 and CDR2 from the germline V gene are SEHNR and FQNEAQ (reference sequence). The CDR3, as DNA: TGTGCGCAGGGAGACTATGGCTACACCTTC. This sequence encodes CAQGDYGYTF.